The next 12 T cell receptor beta chains were all read from a single sample in a study of CD8 T cells in Susac syndrome. A quantity of about 0.5 to 1 ug RNA underwent reverse transcription using random hexamers. Using its own MiXCR run on the immunoSEQ multiplex PCR reads, TCRdb lists one record per CDR3 protein. The table lists about 81,000 distinct CDR3 sequences, about 94% of them singletons, with approximately 0.94% in the top ten. Sequenced input: CD8+ T cells from PBMCs. The receptors here all came from a human donor with Susac syndrome.

V usage is TRBV15 and J usage is TRBJ2-5, with a possible D match to TRBD1 (6 bases). Trimming stripped 5 bases from V and 1 base from J, with 8 bases between. The length of the CDR3 is 13 residues. Germline CDR1 is LNHNV and CDR2 is YYDKDF (reference sequence). The CDR3 region has the DNA TGTGCCACCAGCCCAGGGGTCCAAGAGACCCAGTACTTC. Translated: CATSPGVQETQYF.

The chain combines TRBV11-3 with TRBJ2-1; TRBD2 is a possible D gene (5 bases). Germline CDR1 SGHNT, CDR2 YENEEA. The CDR3 contains 16 residues. Trimming pared 5 bases from V and 3 bases from J, leaving 17 bases between. The DNA for the CDR3 is TGTGCCAGCAGCAGTGGACTGACTACCAACTACAATGAGCAGTTCTTC. This gives the protein CASSSGLTTNYNEQFF.

This chain uses TRBV24-1 with TRBJ2-2; D gene uncertain. Germline V gene sequence: CDR1 KGHDR, CDR2 SFDVKD. This CDR3 is built from 19 residues. V was clipped by 4 bases and J by 0 bases, with 20 bases between them. The CDR3 spells CATSEGYPPDPSNTGELFF. The CDR3 DNA follows: TGTGCCACCAGTGAGGGCTATCCCCCTGATCCATCGAACACCGGGGAGCTGTTTTTT.

The V gene is TRBV4-3, the J gene TRBJ1-5, with 7 nucleotides matching TRBD1. Germline loops: CDR1 LGHNA, CDR2 YSLEER. The CDR3 sequence is 19 residues long. J gave up 4 bases and V 0 bases, and 15 bases lay outside the gene matches. CDR3 coding DNA: TGCGCCAGCAGCCAAGATGTCGGACAGGCCGGGGAAAAAAATCAGCCCCAGCATTTT. It translates to CASSQDVGQAGEKNQPQHF.

CDR3 region: CASSPPGASGSHEQYF. DNA of the CDR3: TGTGCCAGCAGCCCCCCGGGGGCGAGCGGGAGCCACGAGCAGTACTTC. The rearrangement joins TRBV3-1 to TRBJ2-7; TRBD2 agrees at 8 bases. Trimming removed 4 bases from V and 5 bases from J; junction bases left unmatched: 13. The CDR3 extends over 16 amino acids. Germline assignment: CDR1 LGHDT and CDR2 YNNKEL (reference sequence).

This chain uses TRBV7-9 with TRBJ2-1; D may be TRBD2 (5 bases). Germline V gene sequence: CDR1 SEHNR, CDR2 FQNEAQ (reference sequence). CDR3 length: 13 residues. The V end lost 6 bases, the J end lost 9 bases, and 15 bases lay between the germline ends. Here the CDR3 reads CASSFDSEGEQFF. As DNA, the CDR3 is TGTGCCAGCAGTTTCGATAGCGAGGGTGAGCAGTTCTTC.

J is TRBJ2-7 and V is TRBV7-2, with 13 bases fitting TRBD2. J gave up 3 bases and V 5 bases, and 16 bases lay outside the gene matches. The CDR3 spans 19 residues. The germline V gene encodes CDR1 SGHTA and CDR2 FQGNSA. CDR3 sequence reads: CASSPEVTSGRAVGYEQYF. Here the CDR3 DNA reads TGTGCCAGCAGCCCAGAGGTCACTAGCGGGAGGGCCGTCGGCTACGAGCAGTACTTC. The full variable domain, rest sourced from reference TRBV7-2 and TRBJ2-7, is GAGVSQSPSNKVTEKGKDVELRCDPISGHTALYWYRQSLGQGLEFLIYFQGNSAPDKSGLPSDRFSAERTGGSVSTLTIQRTQQEDSAVYLCASSPEVTSGRAVGYEQYFGPGTRLTVT.

This clonotype was seen a single time. This rearrangement joins TRBV29-1 to TRBJ2-2; D unclear. The length of the CDR3 is 13 residues. V was shortened by 7 bases and J by 3 bases, with 12 bases between the two germline ends. Germline CDR1 SQVTM, CDR2 ANQGSEA. CDR3 residues: CSASHGHTGELFF. CDR3 nucleotide sequence: TGCAGCGCCTCCCACGGGCACACCGGGGAGCTGTTTTTT.

The chain joins TRBV14 to TRBJ2-1, with a tentative D call TRBD1 (6 bases). V shed 0 bases and J shed 6 bases, with 21 bases lying between them. The CDR3 is 18 residues long. Per the germline V gene, CDR1 is SGHDN and CDR2 is FVKESK. The CDR3 DNA reads as TGTGCCAGCAGCCAAGATGCGGGCAGGGCCGAAGGGGGCAATGAGCAGTTCTTC. This translates into CASSQDAGRAEGGNEQFF. Full variable domain (rest looked up from reference TRBV14 and TRBJ2-1): EAGVTQFPSHSVIEKGQTVTLRCDPISGHDNLYWYRRVMGKEIKFLLHFVKESKQDESGMPNNRFLAERTGGTYSTLKVQPAELEDSGVYFCASSQDAGRAEGGNEQFFGPGTRLTVL.

This chain uses TRBV30 with TRBJ2-2; D is uncertain. Germline V gene lookup returns CDR1 GTSNPN and CDR2 SVGIG (reference sequence). V lost 4 bases, J lost 8 bases, and 14 bases lay in between. This CDR3 is built from 13 residues. CDR3 residues: CAWTAVQSGELFF. For the CDR3, the DNA is TGTGCCTGGACCGCGGTACAGTCAGGGGAGCTGTTTTTT.

This CDR3 is CASSPQGSGTGELFF. CDR3 bases: TGTGCCAGCAGTCCTCAGGGTTCTGGCACCGGGGAGCTGTTTTTT. This chain links TRBV2 with TRBJ2-2; a weak D match, TRBD1 (5 bases). Trimming left V 5 bases short and J 4 bases short, with 14 bases between. The CDR3 consists of 15 residues. Germline loops: CDR1 SNHLY, CDR2 FYNNEI.

Of note for this clonotype: Germline is not matched at one junction end, which may reflect a read error. The chain joins TRBV25-1 to TRBJ1-6, with D unresolved. The CDR3 sequence is 15 residues long. In germline, CDR1 is MGHDK, CDR2 SYGVNS. The CDR3 is CASSESRYYNSPLYF. For the CDR3, the DNA is TGTGCCAGCAGTGAAAGCAGGTACTATAATTCACCCCTCTACTTT. The full variable domain, in which reference TRBV25-1 and TRBJ1-6 provide the parts outside the CDR3, is EADIYQTPRYLVIGTGKKITLECSQTMGHDKMYWYQQDPGMELHLIHYSYGVNSTEKGDLSSESTVSRIRTEHFPLTLESARPSHTSQYLCASSESRYYNSPLYFGNGTRLTVT.